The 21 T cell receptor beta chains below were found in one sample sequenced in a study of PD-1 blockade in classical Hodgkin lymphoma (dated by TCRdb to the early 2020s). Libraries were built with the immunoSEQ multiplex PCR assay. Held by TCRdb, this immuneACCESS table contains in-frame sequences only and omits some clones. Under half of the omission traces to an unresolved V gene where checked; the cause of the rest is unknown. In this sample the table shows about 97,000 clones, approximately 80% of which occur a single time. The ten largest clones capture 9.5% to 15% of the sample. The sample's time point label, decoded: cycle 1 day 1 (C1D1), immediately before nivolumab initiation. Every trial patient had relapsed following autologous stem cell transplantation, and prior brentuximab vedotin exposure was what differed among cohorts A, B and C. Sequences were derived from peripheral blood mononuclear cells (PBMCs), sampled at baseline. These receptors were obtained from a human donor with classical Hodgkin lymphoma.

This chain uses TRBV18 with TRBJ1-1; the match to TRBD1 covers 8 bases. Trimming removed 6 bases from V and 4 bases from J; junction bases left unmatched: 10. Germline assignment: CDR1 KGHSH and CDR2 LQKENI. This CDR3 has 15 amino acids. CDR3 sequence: CASSQSGQGPTEAFF. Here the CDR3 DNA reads TGTGCCAGCTCTCAAAGCGGACAGGGTCCCACTGAAGCTTTCTTT.

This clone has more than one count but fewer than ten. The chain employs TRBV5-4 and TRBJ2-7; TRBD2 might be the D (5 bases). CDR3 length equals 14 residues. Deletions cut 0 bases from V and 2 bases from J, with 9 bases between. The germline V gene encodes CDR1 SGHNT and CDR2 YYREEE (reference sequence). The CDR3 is CASSLGFGAYEQYF. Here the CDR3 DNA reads TGTGCCAGCAGCTTGGGATTCGGGGCCTACGAGCAGTACTTC.

This CDR3 is CASSPDGEYEQYF. CDR3 sequence (DNA): TGTGCCAGCTCACCCGACGGGGAGTACGAGCAGTACTTC. The gene calls are TRBV18 and TRBJ2-7; the D gene is possibly TRBD2 (5 bases). The CDR3 runs to 13 residues. The germline CDR1 and CDR2 sequences are KGHSH and LQKENI. Trimming took off 3 bases at V and 4 bases at J, with 10 bases between the two ends.

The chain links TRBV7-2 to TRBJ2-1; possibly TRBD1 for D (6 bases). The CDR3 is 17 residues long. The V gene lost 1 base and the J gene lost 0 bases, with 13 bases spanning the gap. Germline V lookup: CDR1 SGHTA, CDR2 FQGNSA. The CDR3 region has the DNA TGTGCCAGCAGCTTAGGGGGACACATGAGCTCCTACAATGAGCAGTTCTTC. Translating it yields CASSLGGHMSSYNEQFF.

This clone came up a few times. CDR3 residues: CAWSVQAGAYNEQFF. As DNA, the CDR3 is TGTGCCTGGAGTGTACAAGCGGGAGCTTACAATGAGCAGTTCTTC. The chain carries TRBV30 and TRBJ2-1, with TRBD2 matching over 8 bases. The CDR3 runs 15 residues. CDR1 and CDR2 from the germline V gene are GTSNPN and SVGIG (reference sequence). Unmatched junction bases numbered 5, after V lost 0 bases and J lost 4 bases.

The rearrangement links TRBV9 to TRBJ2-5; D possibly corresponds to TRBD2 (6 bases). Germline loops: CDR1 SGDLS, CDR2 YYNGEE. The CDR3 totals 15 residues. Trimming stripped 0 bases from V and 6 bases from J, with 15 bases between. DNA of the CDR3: TGTGCCAGCAGCGTAGGCGGTAGCGGACCCAAGACCCAGTACTTC. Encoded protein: CASSVGGSGPKTQYF.

The CDR3 loop is CASSLGGGETQYF. The CDR3 DNA follows: TGTGCCAGCAGCTTAGGAGGAGGCGAGACCCAGTACTTC. The rearrangement uses TRBV11-1 and TRBJ2-5, with D perhaps matching TRBD2 (5 bases). V was cut by 1 base and J by 5 bases, with 8 bases left in between. In germline, CDR1 is SGHAT, CDR2 FQDESV (reference sequence). This CDR3 region has 13 residues.

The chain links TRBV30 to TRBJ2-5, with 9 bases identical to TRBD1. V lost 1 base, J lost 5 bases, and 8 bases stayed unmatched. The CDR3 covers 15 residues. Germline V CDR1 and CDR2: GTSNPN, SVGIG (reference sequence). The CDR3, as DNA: TGTGCCTGGAGTGGGGGACAGGGTCTCTCTGAGACCCAGTACTTC. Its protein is CAWSGGQGLSETQYF.

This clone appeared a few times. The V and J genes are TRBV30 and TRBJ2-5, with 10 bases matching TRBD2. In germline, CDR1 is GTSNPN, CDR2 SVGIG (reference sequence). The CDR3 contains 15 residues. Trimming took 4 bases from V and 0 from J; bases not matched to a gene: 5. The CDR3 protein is CAWKLTSGHQETQYF. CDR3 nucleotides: TGTGCCTGGAAACTGACTAGCGGGCACCAAGAGACCCAGTACTTC.

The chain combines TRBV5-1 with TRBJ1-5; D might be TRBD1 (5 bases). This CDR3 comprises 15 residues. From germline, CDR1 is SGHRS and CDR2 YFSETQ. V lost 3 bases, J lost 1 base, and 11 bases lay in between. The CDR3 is CASSSLGESNQPQHF. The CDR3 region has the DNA TGCGCCAGCAGCTCATTGGGGGAAAGCAATCAGCCCCAGCATTTT.

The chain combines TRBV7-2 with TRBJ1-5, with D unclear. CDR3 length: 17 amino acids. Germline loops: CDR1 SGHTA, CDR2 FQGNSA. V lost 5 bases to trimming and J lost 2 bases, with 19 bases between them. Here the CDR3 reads CASSPFPVTVGNQPQHF. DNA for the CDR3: TGTGCCAGCAGCCCCTTTCCAGTCACGGTGGGCAATCAGCCCCAGCATTTT.

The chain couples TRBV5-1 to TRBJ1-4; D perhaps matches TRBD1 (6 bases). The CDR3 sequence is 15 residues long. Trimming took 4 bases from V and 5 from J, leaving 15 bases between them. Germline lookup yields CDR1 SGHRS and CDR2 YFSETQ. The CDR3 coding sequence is TGCGCCAGCAGCGAAACAGGGCTTGGGAATGAAAAACTGTTTTTT. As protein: CASSETGLGNEKLFF.

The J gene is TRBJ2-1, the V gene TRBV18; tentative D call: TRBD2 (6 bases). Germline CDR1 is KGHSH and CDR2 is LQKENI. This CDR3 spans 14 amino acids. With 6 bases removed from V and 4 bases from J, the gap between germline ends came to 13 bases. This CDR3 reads CASSPRGLYNEQFF. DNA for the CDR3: TGTGCCAGCTCCCCGCGGGGCCTATACAATGAGCAGTTCTTC.

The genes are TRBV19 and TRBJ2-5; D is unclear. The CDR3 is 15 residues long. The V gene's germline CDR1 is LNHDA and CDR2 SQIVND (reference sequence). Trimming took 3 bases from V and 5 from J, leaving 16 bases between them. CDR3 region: CASSIPDAYIETQYF. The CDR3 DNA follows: TGTGCCAGTAGTATCCCGGACGCGTACATCGAGACCCAGTACTTC.

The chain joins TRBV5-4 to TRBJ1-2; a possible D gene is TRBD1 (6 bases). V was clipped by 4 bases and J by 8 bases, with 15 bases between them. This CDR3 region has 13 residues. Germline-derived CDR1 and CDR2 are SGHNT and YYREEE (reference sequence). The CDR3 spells CASSGTGSRGYTF. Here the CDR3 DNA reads TGTGCCAGCAGCGGTACAGGGTCTCGGGGCTACACCTTC.

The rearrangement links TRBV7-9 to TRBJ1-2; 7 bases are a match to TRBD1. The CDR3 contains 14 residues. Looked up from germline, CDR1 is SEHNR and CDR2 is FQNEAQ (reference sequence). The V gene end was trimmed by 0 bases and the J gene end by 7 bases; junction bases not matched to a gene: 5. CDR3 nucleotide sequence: TGTGCCAGCAGCTTAGCTGGGGCAGGGGGTGGCTACACCTTC. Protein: CASSLAGAGGGYTF.

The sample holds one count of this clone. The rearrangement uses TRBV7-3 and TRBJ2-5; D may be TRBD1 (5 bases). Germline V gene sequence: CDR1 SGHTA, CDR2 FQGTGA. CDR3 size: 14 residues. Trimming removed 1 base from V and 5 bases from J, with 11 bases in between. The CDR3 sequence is CASSLRGGRETQYF. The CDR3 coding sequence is TGTGCCAGCAGCTTAAGGGGCGGCCGTGAGACCCAGTACTTC.

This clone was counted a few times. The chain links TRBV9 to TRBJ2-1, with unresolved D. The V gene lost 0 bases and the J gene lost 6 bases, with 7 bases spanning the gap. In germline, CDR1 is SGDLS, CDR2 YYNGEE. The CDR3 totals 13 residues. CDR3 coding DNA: TGTGCCAGCAGCGTAGAACAGATCAATGAGCAGTTCTTC. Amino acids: CASSVEQINEQFF.

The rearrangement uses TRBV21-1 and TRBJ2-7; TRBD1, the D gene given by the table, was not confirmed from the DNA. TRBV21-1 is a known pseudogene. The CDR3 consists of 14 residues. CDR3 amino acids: CASTDRVGGYEQYF. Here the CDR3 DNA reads TGTGCCAGCACAGACAGGGTAGGTGGCTACGAGCAGTACTTC.

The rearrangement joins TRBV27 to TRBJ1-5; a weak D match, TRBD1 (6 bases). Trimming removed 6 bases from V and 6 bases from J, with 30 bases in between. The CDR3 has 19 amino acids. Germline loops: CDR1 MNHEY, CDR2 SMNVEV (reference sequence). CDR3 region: CASRSVAGRGVGVRQPQHF. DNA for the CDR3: TGTGCCAGCAGGAGTGTGGCTGGCAGGGGAGTTGGAGTGCGTCAGCCCCAGCATTTT.

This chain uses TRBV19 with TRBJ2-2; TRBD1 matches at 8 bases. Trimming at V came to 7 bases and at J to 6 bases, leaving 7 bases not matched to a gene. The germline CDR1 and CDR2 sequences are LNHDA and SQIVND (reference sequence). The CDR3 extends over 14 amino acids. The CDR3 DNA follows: TGTGCCAGTACCACGACAGGGGTCGCCGGGGAGCTGTTTTTT. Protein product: CASTTTGVAGELFF.